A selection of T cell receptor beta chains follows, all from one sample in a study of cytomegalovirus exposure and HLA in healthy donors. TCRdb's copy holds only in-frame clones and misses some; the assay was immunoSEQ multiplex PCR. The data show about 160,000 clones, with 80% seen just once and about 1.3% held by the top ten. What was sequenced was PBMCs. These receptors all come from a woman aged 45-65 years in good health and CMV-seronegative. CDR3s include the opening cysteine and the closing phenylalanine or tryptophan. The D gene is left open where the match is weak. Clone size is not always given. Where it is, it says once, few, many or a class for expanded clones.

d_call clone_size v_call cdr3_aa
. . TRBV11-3 CASSLEGDTDTQYF
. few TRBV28 CASSNNRAGPYEQYF
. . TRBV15 CATSNLDYQPQHF
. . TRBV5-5 CASSLYLDTQYF
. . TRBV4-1 CASSQVTGFYGYTF
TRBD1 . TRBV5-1 CASSFGQAANYGYTF
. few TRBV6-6 CASSYLRLDSYEQYF
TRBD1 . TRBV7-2 CASSRDRGYQPQHF
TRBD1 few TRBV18 CASSLQGGNEQFF
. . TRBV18 CASSPPSFRLYGYTF
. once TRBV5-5 CASSYRQGNTGELFF
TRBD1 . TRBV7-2 CASSSSGGTGELFF
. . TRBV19 CASSGGGSNEKLFF
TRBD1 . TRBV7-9 CASSFTGDSPLHF
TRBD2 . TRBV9 CASSVAGLASETQYF
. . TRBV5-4 CASSLELLNTEAFF
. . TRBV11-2 CASSLLSGPEAFF
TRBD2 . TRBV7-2 CASSLEATSGRRSAETQYF
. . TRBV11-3 CASSSSSATNEKLFF
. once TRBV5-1 CASSFEGYSYNEQFF
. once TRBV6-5 CASSYSKLVRQPQHF